This TCR beta chain was documented in a study of T cells in women clearing cervical HPV infection (dated by TCRdb to about 2018). Regarding the study in general: The cases were 25 to 30 women with histologically confirmed HPV16-related CIN3 or worse, and 2 of these cases were invasive cancers. The approximately 26 controls were women who cleared a single incident HPV16 infection within 12 months without developing precancer or cancer. Blood from cases was drawn at the visit where the lesion was first identified, while blood from controls was drawn once the infection was no longer detected. For cases, a median interval of about 150 days, with an interquartile range of roughly 80 to 200 days, was observed between lesion detection and blood sampling. HLA typing was available for only a few women, so HLA type could not be excluded as a confounder. The exploratory proof-of-principle case-control study was nested within the Guanacaste HPV Natural History Study in Costa Rica and compared TCR repertoires across cervical HPV16 outcomes. Cases were matched to controls by age within five years and by the year the sample was collected. Cases had a median age of roughly 30 years compared with 37 to 40 for controls, and baseline characteristics showed no significant differences between the groups. The parent cohort enrolled 10,000 or so women aged 18 or older in Guanacaste, Costa Rica, during about 1992 to 1995 and followed them for approximately seven years. As quality controls, five blinded duplicates were added to each group, bringing the total to roughly 60 samples made up of roughly 50 participants and some ten replicates. The investigation overall reported the following: Because the number of T cells in each sample was unknown, differences in richness could reflect differing T-cell content rather than repertoire biology. Significantly higher TCR repertoire richness was observed in CIN3+ cases than in controls across sequencing depths, whereas no difference in evenness was found. Random forest classifiers that combined richness and V gene abundances separated cases from controls with an estimated AUC of around 0.83. The cross-sectional design could not show whether associations preceded infection or resulted from it; effector/memory subsets and HPV-specific T cells were not isolated.

Concerning this clone: Its antigen is unknown.

Every participant had a single incident cervical HPV16 infection, and prevalent HPV16 infections were excluded. Cervical HPV DNA was detected with MY09/MY11 PCR, and genotyping was done with dot-blot hybridization. About 15 mL of heparinized blood were centrifuged, and the buffy coat was aliquoted, frozen at -30°C, then stored at -80°C. QIAGEN kits were used to extract genomic DNA from the buffy coat specimens. Using the immunoSEQ assay, multiplex PCR amplified TCR beta CDR3 regions from an average of roughly 1,100 ng of genomic DNA per sample. The assay corrected primer bias using a complete synthetic TCR repertoire to establish an amplification baseline. Amplicons were sequenced on the Illumina platform. In the authors' own workflow: Sequences were error-corrected by clustering with frequency ratios and a modified nearest-neighbor algorithm and were then analyzed in the immunoSEQ Analyzer with IMGT gene definitions. At each rarefaction depth, TCR richness and evenness were averaged across 20 rarefaction repeats, and any sample with fewer sequences than the depth was left out. Wilcoxon rank sum tests with FDR correction were used to compare relative abundances of V, D and J genes between the groups. For the blinded duplicates, the intraclass correlation was approximately 96% for TCR richness and averaged about 76% across around 61 gene segments. Sourced from immuneACCESS, this table was stored by TCRdb with only in-frame sequences that have V and J called. A share of the clones is absent; for the studies checked, an unresolved V gene accounts for under half, and the remainder has no known explanation. For V, J and clone size, that table is used; D and trimming come from the DNA. The sample's records list tens of thousands of clones. The ten biggest clones cover 9.5% to 10% of the sample.

The sequenced sample consisted of blood buffy coat. The source is a woman aged 18-69 years with a cervical HPV16 infection that either progressed to CIN3+ or cleared (not recorded which).

The part of the CDR3 DNA that was read is TGCAGTGCTAGACAGGGACAGACTAGCACAGATACG. Its translation reads: CSARQGQTSTDT. The whole CDR3 sequence reads CSARQGQTSTDTQYF. The rearrangement combines TRBV20-1 with TRBJ2-3, with 7 bases matching TRBD1. Read sequence stops 3 residues before the CDR3 end, and the germline J gene provides the missing end. V is trimmed back by 2 bases and J by 0 bases, and the junction contains 5 bases that no gene match accounts for. Per the germline V gene (reference sequence), DFQATT is the CDR1 and SNEGSKA is the CDR2. The CDR3, cysteine through phenylalanine, is 15 amino acids long. Sequencing covers 36 bases of the CDR3, shown here with the frame starting at base 1.